The sequence of this T cell receptor beta chain was determined in a study of OX40 agonist ivuxolimab in advanced cancers. At the level of the study: Patients were given ivuxolimab, an antibody that agonizes OX40 (CD134). Males comprised over 80% of the group, whose mean age was about 62 years (range about 23 to 80).

General study points: There were, on average, more expanded clones in CD8+ T cells than in CD4+. Both blood CD4+ and CD8+ T cells showed clonal growth by week 6 at 0.1 to 3.0 mg/kg.

Data came from immunoSEQ multiplex PCR; TCRdb stores just in-frame clones and leaves some out. Of approximately 40,000 clones detected, over 80% appear once; the ten largest clones hold approximately 9.6%. As for this clone: Its target is unknown.

This CDR3 spans 17 amino acids. The junction had 10 bases not matched to a gene; V was cut back by 4 bases and J by 4 bases. Germline V gene sequence: CDR1 SGHTS, CDR2 YDEGEE. Source: CD4+ or CD8+ T cells sorted from blood, taken in a trial of the OX40 agonist ivuxolimab. The TCR originated in an adult with an advanced solid tumor such as melanoma, head and neck, liver or kidney cancer. The chain is built from TRBV5-8 and TRBJ2-1; 11 positions agree with TRBD1. CDR3: CASSVGFGDRGYNEQFF. In DNA form, the CDR3 reads TGTGCCAGCAGCGTCGGGTTTGGGGACAGGGGGTACAATGAGCAGTTCTTC.